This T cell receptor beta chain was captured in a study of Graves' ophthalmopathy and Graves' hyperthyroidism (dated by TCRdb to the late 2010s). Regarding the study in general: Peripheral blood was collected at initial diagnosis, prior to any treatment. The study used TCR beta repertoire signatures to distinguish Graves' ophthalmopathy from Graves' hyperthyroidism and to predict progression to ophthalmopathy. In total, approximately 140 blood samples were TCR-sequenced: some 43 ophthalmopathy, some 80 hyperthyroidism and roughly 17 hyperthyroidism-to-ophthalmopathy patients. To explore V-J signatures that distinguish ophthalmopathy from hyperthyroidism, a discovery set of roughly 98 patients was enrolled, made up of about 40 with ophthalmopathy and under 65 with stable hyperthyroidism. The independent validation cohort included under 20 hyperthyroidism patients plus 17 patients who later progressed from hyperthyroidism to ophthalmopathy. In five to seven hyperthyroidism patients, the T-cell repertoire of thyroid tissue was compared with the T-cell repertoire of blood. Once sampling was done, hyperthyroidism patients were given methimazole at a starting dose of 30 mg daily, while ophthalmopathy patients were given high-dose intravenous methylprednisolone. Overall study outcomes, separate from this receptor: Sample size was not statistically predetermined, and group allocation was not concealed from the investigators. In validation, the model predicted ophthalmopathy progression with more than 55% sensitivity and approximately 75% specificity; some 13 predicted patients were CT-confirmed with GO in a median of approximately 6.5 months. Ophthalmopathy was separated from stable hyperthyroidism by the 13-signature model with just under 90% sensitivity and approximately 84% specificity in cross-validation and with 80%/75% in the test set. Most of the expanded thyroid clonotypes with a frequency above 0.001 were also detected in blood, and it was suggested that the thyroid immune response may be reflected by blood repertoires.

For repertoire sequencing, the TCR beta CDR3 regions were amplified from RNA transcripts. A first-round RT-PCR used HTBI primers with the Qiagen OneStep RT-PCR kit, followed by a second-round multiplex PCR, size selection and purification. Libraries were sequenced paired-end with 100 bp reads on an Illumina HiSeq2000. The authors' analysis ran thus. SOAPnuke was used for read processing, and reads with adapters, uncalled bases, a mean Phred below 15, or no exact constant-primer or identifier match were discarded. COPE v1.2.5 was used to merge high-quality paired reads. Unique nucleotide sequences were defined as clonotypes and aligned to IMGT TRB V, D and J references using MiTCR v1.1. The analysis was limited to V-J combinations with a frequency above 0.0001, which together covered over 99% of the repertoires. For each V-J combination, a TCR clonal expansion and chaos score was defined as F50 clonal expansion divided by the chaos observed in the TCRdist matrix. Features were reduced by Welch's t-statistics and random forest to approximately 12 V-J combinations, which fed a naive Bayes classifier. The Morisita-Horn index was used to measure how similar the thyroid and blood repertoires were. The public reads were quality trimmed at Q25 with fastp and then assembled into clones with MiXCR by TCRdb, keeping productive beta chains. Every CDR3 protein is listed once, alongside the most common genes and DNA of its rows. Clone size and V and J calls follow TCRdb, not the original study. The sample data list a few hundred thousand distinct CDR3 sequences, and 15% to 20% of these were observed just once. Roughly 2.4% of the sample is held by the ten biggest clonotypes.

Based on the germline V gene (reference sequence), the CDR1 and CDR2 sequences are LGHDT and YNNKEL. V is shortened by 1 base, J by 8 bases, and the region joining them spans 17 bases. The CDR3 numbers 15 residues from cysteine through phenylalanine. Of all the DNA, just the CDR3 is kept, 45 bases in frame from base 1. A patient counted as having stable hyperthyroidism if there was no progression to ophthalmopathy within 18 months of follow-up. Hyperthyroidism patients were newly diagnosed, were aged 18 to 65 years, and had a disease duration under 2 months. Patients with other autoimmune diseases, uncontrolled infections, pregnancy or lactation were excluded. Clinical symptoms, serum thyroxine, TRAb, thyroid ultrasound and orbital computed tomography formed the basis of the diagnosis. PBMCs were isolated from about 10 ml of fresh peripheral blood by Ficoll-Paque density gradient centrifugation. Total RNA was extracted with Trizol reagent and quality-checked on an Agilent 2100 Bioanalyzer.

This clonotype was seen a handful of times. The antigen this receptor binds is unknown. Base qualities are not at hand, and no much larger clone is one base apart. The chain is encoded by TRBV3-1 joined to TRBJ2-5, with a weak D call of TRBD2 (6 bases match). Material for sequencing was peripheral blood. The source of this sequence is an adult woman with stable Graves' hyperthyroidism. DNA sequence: TGTGCCAGCAGCCAAGGGGGCAGGGAGGAGGGTACCCAGTACTTC. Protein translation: CASSQGGREEGTQYF.